The 22 T cell receptor beta chains listed next were all sequenced from one sample in a study of beta chain features in type 1 diabetes. As every portion of the isolated RNA was reverse transcribed, the sequencing read expressed TCRB transcripts. The protocol was immunoSEQ multiplex PCR, while the TCRdb copy is restricted to in-frame clones and leaves out a portion. The sample records approximately 400,000 clones, less than 15% being singletons. The sample consisted of naive CD4+ T cells from blood. Every receptor here comes from a woman between 18 and 29 years old in good health.

This rearrangement joins TRBV2 to TRBJ2-3; 8 bases align to TRBD1. CDR1 is SNHLY, CDR2 FYNNEI, per germline. Unmatched junction bases numbered 8, after V lost 7 bases and J lost 2 bases. The CDR3 loop spans 15 amino acids. The CDR3 nucleotides read TGTGCCAGCATAACTGGGGACAGGAACACAGATACGCAGTATTTT. Translated: CASITGDRNTDTQYF.

The chain links TRBV9 to TRBJ2-3, with D hard to call. The CDR3 runs 15 residues. Germline lookup yields CDR1 SGDLS and CDR2 YYNGEE. Trimming left V 4 bases short and J 2 bases short, with 14 bases between. The CDR3 protein is CASSSRGVNTDTQYF. In nucleotides, the CDR3 is TGTGCCAGCAGCAGCCGCGGCGTTAACACAGATACGCAGTATTTT.

The chain has TRBV19 and TRBJ2-1; 9 bases agree with TRBD1. CDR3 size: 13 residues. Germline CDR1 and CDR2: LNHDA and SQIVND (reference sequence). Germline trimming cut 10 bases from V and 8 bases from J; bases unmatched to any gene: 9. The CDR3 coding sequence is TGTGCCACTGCACCGGACAGGGGCCATGAGCAGTTCTTC. This encodes CATAPDRGHEQFF.

CDR3 protein: CASSSHREGRSGANVLTF. DNA for the CDR3: TGTGCCAGCAGCTCCCATAGGGAGGGCCGCTCTGGGGCCAACGTCCTGACTTTC. J is TRBJ2-6 and V is TRBV7-9, with 7 positions matching TRBD2. Looked up from germline, CDR1 is SEHNR and CDR2 is FQNEAQ (reference sequence). V lost 4 bases to trimming and J lost 0 bases; unmatched junction nucleotides: 9. This CDR3 spans 18 amino acids.

On this clone: A junction end diverges from the germline sequence, so it may reflect a read error. The chain links TRBV5-1 to TRBJ2-7; tentatively, D is TRBD1 (6 bases). CDR3 length equals 14 residues. The germline gives CDR1 SGHRS, CDR2 YFSETQ. The CDR3 DNA sequence: TGCGTCAGCAGCCCACAGGGTATCGAAGTCGAGCAGTACTTC. Protein: CVSSPQGIEVEQYF.

The gene calls are TRBV30 and TRBJ2-7; 7 positions match TRBD2. The ends lost 2 bases at V and 4 bases at J; junction bases unmatched: 8. Per germline, CDR1 GTSNPN and CDR2 SVGIG (reference sequence). This CDR3 is 14 amino acids long. The CDR3 here is CAWSLPWGGYEQYF. The CDR3, as DNA: TGTGCCTGGAGTCTTCCCTGGGGGGGATACGAGCAGTACTTC.

The table lists this clone with a few counts. V and J are TRBV19 and TRBJ2-7; 8 bases match TRBD1. The CDR3 length is 15 residues. V lost 6 bases and J lost 5; bases outside the gene matches: 12. Germline CDR1 and CDR2: LNHDA and SQIVND (reference sequence). Here the CDR3 DNA reads TGTGCCAGTAGCGCGGAGGACAGGGACGGAAACGAGCAGTACTTC. The encoded protein is CASSAEDRDGNEQYF.

This sequence joins TRBV28 and TRBJ2-1; 11 bases map to TRBD2. Germline loops: CDR1 MDHEN, CDR2 SYDVKM. CDR3 size: 16 residues. Unmatched junction bases numbered 8, after V lost 3 bases and J lost 7 bases. This CDR3 is CASSFLGTSGVNEQFF. The CDR3 DNA follows: TGTGCCAGCAGTTTTTTGGGGACTAGCGGCGTGAATGAGCAGTTCTTC. Drawing the rest from reference TRBV28 and TRBJ2-1, the complete variable domain is DVKVTQSSRYLVKRTGEKVFLECVQDMDHENMFWYRQDPGLGLRLIYFSYDVKMKEKGDIPEGYSVSREKKERFSLILESASTNQTSMYLCASSFLGTSGVNEQFFGPGTRLTVL.

This clone was detected a few times. The rearrangement uses TRBV18 and TRBJ2-1; 9 bases are a match to TRBD1. The length of the CDR3 is 14 residues. The germline gives CDR1 KGHSH, CDR2 LQKENI. The trim removed 3 bases at V and 7 bases at J, leaving 4 bases unmatched. Here the CDR3 reads CASSPSTGGNEQFF. DNA for the CDR3: TGTGCCAGCTCACCTTCGACAGGGGGAAATGAGCAGTTCTTC.

This clone appeared a few times. The same CDR3 can be traced to other DNA sequences in this sample. The rearrangement uses TRBV2 and TRBJ2-5; 7 positions agree with TRBD1. There are 14 residues in the CDR3. After removal of 4 bases from V and 2 bases from J, the junction contained 4 bases not matched to a gene. CDR1 is SNHLY, CDR2 FYNNEI, per germline. CDR3 sequence: CASSGQGPQETQYF. The DNA for the CDR3 is TGTGCCAGCAGTGGACAGGGTCCGCAAGAGACCCAGTACTTC. The variable domain in full, with the rest retrieved from reference TRBV2 and TRBJ2-5, is EPEVTQTPSHQVTQMGQEVILRCVPISNHLYFYWYRQILGQKVEFLVSFYNNEISEKSEIFDDQFSVERPDGSNFTLKIRSTKLEDSAMYFCASSGQGPQETQYFGPGTRLLVL.

The gene calls are TRBV1 and TRBJ2-5; TRBD2 is taken as the D call from the table, unchecked against the DNA. TRBV1 is a documented pseudogene. The CDR3 is 20 amino acids. The CDR3 nucleotides read TGCACCAAGGCGGAGCCTATCGGAGCTAGCGGGACATACCAACAAGAGACCCAGTACTTC. Its translation is CTKAEPIGASGTYQQETQYF.

This clone has a handful of counts. The rearrangement uses TRBV19 and TRBJ1-5; 10 positions match TRBD1. The CDR3 runs to 15 residues. The germline gives CDR1 LNHDA, CDR2 SQIVND (reference sequence). Trimming cost V 4 bases and J 6 bases; bases outside gene matches: 6. CDR3: CASSTTGGRGQPQHF. The CDR3 nucleotides read TGTGCCAGTAGTACGACAGGGGGCAGGGGTCAGCCCCAGCATTTT.

J is TRBJ1-1 and V is TRBV29-1; D may be TRBD1 (6 bases). This CDR3 has 14 amino acids. Trimming took off 6 bases at V and 2 bases at J, with 16 bases between the two ends. The germline gives CDR1 SQVTM, CDR2 ANQGSEA. CDR3 region: CSVLRQESNTEAFF. In DNA, the CDR3 is TGCAGCGTATTACGACAGGAGAGCAACACTGAAGCTTTCTTT.

This clone was detected a few times. The chain employs TRBV23-1 and TRBJ1-1; 8 bases are shared with TRBD1. TRBV23-1 is known as an ORF, though its function is uncertain. This CDR3 has 14 residues. J lost 9 bases, V lost 1 base, and 7 bases had no gene match. CDR3 DNA sequence: TGCGCCAGCAGTCAATTCACGGGACAGGAACAAGCTTTCTTT. It encodes CASSQFTGQEQAFF.

The chain couples TRBV28 to TRBJ2-3; TRBD2 might be the D (5 bases). The germline CDR1 and CDR2 sequences are MDHEN and SYDVKM. V dropped 7 bases and J dropped 14 bases, with 19 bases sitting between them. There are 12 residues in the CDR3. CDR3: CASTTRDRYGYF. CDR3 sequence (DNA): TGTGCCAGCACTACACGGGATAGATACGGGTATTTT.

This clone was counted only a few times. The rearrangement joins TRBV29-1 to TRBJ2-5; 7 nucleotides align to TRBD2. CDR3 length: 12 amino acids. In germline, CDR1 is SQVTM, CDR2 ANQGSEA. V was pared by 3 bases and J by 5 bases, with 3 bases of the junction left unmatched. CDR3 sequence reads: CSVDPSGETQYF. CDR3 DNA: TGCAGCGTTGATCCTAGCGGCGAGACCCAGTACTTC.

The chain carries TRBV7-8 and TRBJ2-7; TRBD2 matches at 11 bases. This CDR3 has 16 residues. CDR1 is SGHVS, CDR2 FQNEAQ, per germline. V lost 5 bases and J lost 2; bases outside the gene matches: 8. CDR3 in amino acids: CASSQNIAGGPYEQYF. The CDR3 DNA reads as TGTGCCAGCAGCCAAAACATAGCGGGAGGGCCCTACGAGCAGTACTTC. The whole variable domain, filled in from reference TRBV7-8 and TRBJ2-7, reads GAGVSQSPRYKVAKRGQDVALRCDPISGHVSLFWYQQALGQGPEFLTYFQNEAQLDKSGLPSDRFFAERPEGSVSTLKIQRTQQEDSAVYLCASSQNIAGGPYEQYFGPGTRLTVT.

This clone was recorded a few times. The V and J genes are TRBV5-4 and TRBJ1-2; 9 bases line up with TRBD1. The CDR3 extends over 15 amino acids. J gave up 4 bases and V 2 bases, and 6 bases lay outside the gene matches. CDR1 is SGHNT and CDR2 is YYREEE in the germline V gene (reference sequence). CDR3 in amino acids: CASSFPGQGLYGYTF. For the CDR3, the DNA is TGTGCCAGCAGCTTCCCGGGACAGGGCCTCTATGGCTACACCTTC.

V gene TRBV30 combines with J gene TRBJ1-1; D is undetermined. V shed 5 bases and J shed 0 bases, with 13 bases lying between them. Germline V CDR1 and CDR2: GTSNPN, SVGIG (reference sequence). CDR3 length: 14 amino acids. The CDR3 DNA reads as TGTGCCTGGGAACGGGAGACCATGAACACTGAAGCTTTCTTT. This sequence encodes CAWERETMNTEAFF.

This clone was counted only a few times. The genes are TRBV6-5 and TRBJ2-1; D is perhaps TRBD2 (7 bases). Trimming took off 10 bases at V and 9 bases at J, with 25 bases between the two ends. Germline CDR1 is MNHEY and CDR2 is SVGAGI. CDR3 length: 15 residues. The CDR3 here is CATRRGGGGSGEQFF. DNA of the CDR3: TGTGCCACCAGAAGGGGGGGAGGGGGATCGGGTGAGCAGTTCTTC.

V gene TRBV2 combines with J gene TRBJ1-5; D remains ambiguous. The V and J ends lost 4 bases and 7 bases respectively, with 5 bases between them. Germline-derived CDR1 and CDR2 are SNHLY and FYNNEI. The CDR3 sequence is 11 residues long. Written as DNA, the CDR3 is TGTGCCAGCAGTGTTCAGCAGCCCCAGCATTTT. This codes for CASSVQQPQHF.

This chain uses TRBV4-3 with TRBJ2-1; TRBD2 agrees at 7 bases. The V gene's germline CDR1 is LGHNA and CDR2 YSLEER. The trim removed 3 bases at V and 0 bases at J, leaving 2 bases unmatched. This CDR3 spans 15 amino acids. The CDR3 sequence is CASSQGLYSYNEQFF. The CDR3 DNA reads TGCGCCAGCAGCCAGGGACTATACTCCTACAATGAGCAGTTCTTC.